The 19 T cell receptor beta chains in this list originate from one sample, sequenced in a study of T cells in women clearing cervical HPV infection. TCRdb's table, derived via immunoSEQ multiplex PCR, lists solely in-frame clones and lacks some. There are some 37,000 clones in the sample, with less than 2% held by the top ten. Sequencing used blood buffy coat. The receptors come from a woman aged 18-70 years with a cervical HPV16 infection that either progressed to CIN3+ or cleared (not recorded which).

With regard to this clone: The CDR3 extends 3 residues past the end of the read, so its final part is completed from the germline J gene. V is TRBV20-1 and J is TRBJ2-3; 10 bases are shared with TRBD2. V shed 6 bases, J shed 5 bases, and the junction held 8 bases outside the gene matches. The CDR3 spans 14 residues. Germline lookup yields CDR1 DFQATT and CDR2 SNEGSKA (reference sequence). The CDR3 bases that were read are TGCAGTGCCACCTCACTAGCGGGGCGAGATACG. This codes for CSATSLAGRDT. The entire CDR3 protein is CSATSLAGRDTQYF.

For this clone: The read finishes 3 residues shy of the CDR3 end, and the germline J gene is used to complete it. The chain uses TRBV18 and TRBJ2-1; D might be TRBD1 (7 bases). Trimming pared 3 bases from V and 7 bases from J, leaving 19 bases between. CDR1 KGHSH and CDR2 LQKENI come from the germline V gene. The CDR3 loop spans 16 amino acids. The CDR3 loop reads CASSPNRGGGGNEQFF. The DNA read from the CDR3 is TGTGCCAGCTCACCCAACAGGGGAGGAGGAGGGAATGAG.

Turning to this clone: The DNA ends 3 residues before the CDR3 does, and the rest of the CDR3 is filled in from the germline J gene. V and J are TRBV20-1 and TRBJ1-1; possibly TRBD1 for D (5 bases). This CDR3 contains 13 residues. CDR1 and CDR2 from the germline V gene are DFQATT and SNEGSKA (reference sequence). The CDR3 sequence: CSARWGPTEEAFF. The covered CDR3 bases are TGCAGTGCTAGATGGGGCCCAACGGAGGAA.

Concerning this clone: The read comes to an end 3 residues before the CDR3 does, leaving the germline J gene to fill in the end. The chain couples TRBV7-2 to TRBJ2-3; 9 nucleotides match TRBD1. Per germline, CDR1 SGHTA and CDR2 FQGNSA. The CDR3 extends over 18 amino acids. The sequenced part of the CDR3 DNA is TGTGCCAGCAGCTTAGCGCACCTCACGACAGGGGGAGGTCAGCCG. It translates to CASSLAHLTTGGGQP. The entire CDR3 is CASSLAHLTTGGGQPQYF.

Details on this clone: The CDR3 end is not reached by the read, which stops 3 residues before it; the germline J gene fills it in. The chain carries TRBV20-1 and TRBJ1-2; perhaps TRBD1 as D (6 bases). The CDR3 runs 14 residues. Germline CDR1 DFQATT, CDR2 SNEGSKA (reference sequence). The germline V and J ends were trimmed by 3 bases and 6 bases, with 17 bases remaining between them. The DNA read from the CDR3 is TGCAGTGCTAGTCCACAGGGCTTCCTTCATGGC. This sequence encodes CSASPQGFLHG. The full CDR3 protein reads CSASPQGFLHGYTF.

As to this clone: The read halts 3 residues ahead of the CDR3 end, with the missing end drawn from the germline J gene. V gene TRBV20-1 combines with J gene TRBJ2-2, with 12 bases lining up with TRBD2. V was clipped by 0 bases and J by 7 bases; unmatched bases: 6. This CDR3 has 16 residues. Germline values: CDR1 DFQATT, CDR2 SNEGSKA (reference sequence). The covered CDR3 bases are TGCAGTGCTAGAGATGGGGGACTAGCGGGTTTCGGGGAG. This encodes CSARDGGLAGFGE. The CDR3 reads in full as CSARDGGLAGFGELFF.

A remark on this clone: The read falls 3 residues short of the CDR3 end, and the missing part is taken from the germline J gene. J is TRBJ1-1 and V is TRBV30; 10 positions match TRBD1. CDR1 is GTSNPN and CDR2 is SVGIG in the germline V gene (reference sequence). Trimming at V came to 1 base and at J to 2 bases, leaving 4 bases not matched to a gene. This CDR3 has 15 amino acids. The CDR3 DNA, read in part, is TGTGCCTGGAGTGCTCGGACAGGGGGAAACACTGAA. Protein sequence: CAWSARTGGNTE. Given in full, the CDR3 is CAWSARTGGNTEAFF.

For this clone: The DNA ends 3 residues before the CDR3 does, and the rest of the CDR3 is filled in from the germline J gene. The rearrangement uses TRBV5-1 and TRBJ1-5; D might be TRBD1 (5 bases). Germline V lookup: CDR1 SGHRS, CDR2 YFSETQ. V was trimmed by 1 base and J by 9 bases, leaving 17 bases between them. The CDR3 is made up of 15 amino acids. The CDR3 region is CASSLSGTSGGPQHF. Incomplete CDR3 DNA: TGCGCCAGCAGCTTGTCCGGGACTAGCGGGGGGCCC.

As to this clone: The CDR3 extends 3 residues past the end of the read, so its final part is completed from the germline J gene. The V call is TRBV6-1, the J call TRBJ1-1; tentative D call: TRBD1 (6 bases). Germline V gene data show CDR1 as MNHNS and CDR2 as SASEGT. V lost 3 bases, J lost 4 bases, and 9 bases lay in between. The CDR3 has 13 amino acids. CDR3 DNA (partial): TGTGCCAGCAGTGAGAACAGGGTCACTGAA. It yields the protein CASSENRVTE. The CDR3 in its entirety is CASSENRVTEAFF.

Note on this clone: The CDR3 end lies 3 residues beyond the end of the read and is filled in from the germline J gene. The V gene is TRBV29-1, the J gene TRBJ2-5, with TRBD2 identical over 7 bases. The ends lost 8 bases at V and 4 bases at J; junction bases unmatched: 16. Germline V CDR1 and CDR2: SQVTM, ANQGSEA. The CDR3 is 15 amino acids. The sequenced CDR3 bases are TGCAGCACTAAAGCGGGGCTCAAGGTGGGAGAGACC. It codes for CSTKAGLKVGET. The CDR3 in full is CSTKAGLKVGETQYF. The whole variable domain, remainder taken from reference TRBV29-1 and TRBJ2-5, is SAVISQKPSRDICQRGTSLTIQCQVDSQVTMMFWYRQQPGQSLTLIATANQGSEATYESGFVIDKFPISRPNLTFSTLTVSNMSPEDSSIYLCSTKAGLKVGETQYFGPGTRLLVL.

For this clone: The sequenced fragment ends 3 residues before the CDR3 boundary, so the rest is inferred from the germline J gene. The chain has TRBV5-4 and TRBJ2-3; 8 nucleotides agree with TRBD2. Germline CDR1 reads SGHNT; CDR2 reads YYREEE (reference sequence). V shed 3 bases, J shed 2 bases, and the junction held 5 bases outside the gene matches. The CDR3 runs to 15 residues. The part of the CDR3 DNA that was read is TGTGCCAGCAGCTGGGGCGGGGGGTCCACAGATACG. Its translation is CASSWGGGSTDT. The whole CDR3 sequence reads CASSWGGGSTDTQYF.

In the case of this clone: Read data end 3 residues before the CDR3 end; the end is taken from the germline J gene. This chain links TRBV20-1 with TRBJ2-3; D call uncertain. The germline V gene encodes CDR1 DFQATT and CDR2 SNEGSKA (reference sequence). The CDR3 covers 13 residues. Trimming took 5 bases from V and 2 from J, leaving 11 bases between them. CDR3 DNA, as far as it was read: TGCAGTGCTGCCAAAGACTCCACAGATACG. It is translated as CSAAKDSTDT. The whole CDR3 is CSAAKDSTDTQYF.

Remarks on this clone: The CDR3 end is not reached by the read, which stops 3 residues before it; the germline J gene fills it in. V gene TRBV6-2 or TRBV6-3 combines with J gene TRBJ1-2, with a tentative D call TRBD1 (5 bases). The CDR3 covers 13 residues. CDR1 and CDR2 (germline): MNHEY, SVGEGT. The covered CDR3 bases are TGTGCCAGCAGTACAGGAGATCATAGGGGC. Its protein product is CASSTGDHRG. The complete CDR3 reads CASSTGDHRGYTF.

The CDR3: CASSWARRIPGPLHF. The CDR3 DNA, read in part, is TGTGCCAGCAGCTGGGCCAGACGAATCCCTGGGCCC. The V gene is TRBV7-2, the J gene TRBJ1-6; D unclear. The CDR3 is cut off 3 residues early in the read; its end comes from the germline J gene. Germline CDR1 and CDR2: SGHTA and FQGNSA. This CDR3 has 15 amino acids. Full variable domain (missing parts from reference TRBV7-2 and TRBJ1-6): GAGVSQSPSNKVTEKGKDVELRCDPISGHTALYWYRQSLGQGLEFLIYFQGNSAPDKSGLPSDRFSAERTGGSVSTLTIQRTQQEDSAVYLCASSWARRIPGPLHFGNGTRLTVT.

Remarks on this clone: The read gets to within 3 residues of the CDR3 end, and the germline J gene fills in the rest. The chain joins TRBV5-1 to TRBJ2-2; 10 nucleotides line up with TRBD1. Germline V CDR1 and CDR2: SGHRS, YFSETQ. CDR3 length equals 15 residues. CDR3 sequence reads: CASSVTGQGKEKLFF. The DNA read from the CDR3 is TGCGCCAGCAGCGTAACGGGACAGGGGAAGGAAAAG.

Worth noting for this clone: Coverage ceases 3 residues before the CDR3 finishes, and the germline J gene fills in the end. The chain carries TRBV19 and TRBJ1-5; D remains ambiguous. The germline V and J ends were trimmed by 2 bases and 2 bases, with 10 bases remaining between them. Germline CDR1 reads LNHDA; CDR2 reads SQIVND (reference sequence). The CDR3 loop spans 15 amino acids. The CDR3 loop is CASSIIAGGNQPQHF. CDR3 DNA (partial): TGTGCCAGTAGTATAATAGCGGGAGGCAATCAGCCC.

Worth noting for this clone: The CDR3 is cut off 3 residues early in the read; its end comes from the germline J gene. The rearrangement joins TRBV19 to TRBJ2-3; possibly TRBD1 for D (5 bases). The germline V gene encodes CDR1 LNHDA and CDR2 SQIVND (reference sequence). CDR3 length: 14 residues. The CDR3 DNA, read in part, is TGTGCCAGTAGTATTTGGGGCAGCAATCAGCCG. Its translation: CASSIWGSNQP. In full, the CDR3 is CASSIWGSNQPQYF.

Concerning this clone: Coverage ceases 3 residues before the CDR3 finishes, and the germline J gene fills in the end. This chain connects TRBV20-1 to TRBJ2-1; D is unclear. This CDR3 is built from 15 residues. Trimming cost V 0 bases and J 6 bases, with 15 bases left between them. Germline V lookup: CDR1 DFQATT, CDR2 SNEGSKA (reference sequence). Here the CDR3 reads CSAREIVALPNEQFF. CDR3 bases read: TGCAGTGCTAGAGAGATAGTTGCCCTACCCAATGAG.

Concerning this clone: From the germline J gene comes the end of the CDR3, since the read stops 3 residues before it. This chain joins TRBV27 and TRBJ1-2, with D unresolved. This CDR3 has 12 amino acids. Germline V gives CDR1 MNHEY, CDR2 SMNVEV (reference sequence). The sequenced CDR3 bases are TGTGCCAGCAGCTTGGCCGGGTTCGGC. Its translation is CASSLAGFG. The entire CDR3 protein reads CASSLAGFGYTF.